What follows describes a single T cell receptor beta chain. Its antigen is currently unknown. The data originate from a study of cytomegalovirus exposure and HLA in healthy donors. The donors gave bone marrow, and they were healthy. Primers for the PCR totalled 60 Vbeta and 13 Jbeta. Here immunoSEQ multiplex PCR was the method, and the copy in TCRdb shows in-frame clones only, minus some. The profile shows approximately 130,000 clones, 70% to 85% of them singletons. The CDR3 has 13 amino acids. Germline lookup yields CDR1 SGHRS and CDR2 YFSETQ. V lost 3 bases to trimming and J lost 4 bases, with 11 bases between them. General study findings and limits: In a later analysis, a missense DCLRE1C variant was linked to TCR beta V- and J-gene trimming. Cytomegalovirus association was listed for about 170 TCR beta chains.

The clonotype was recovered from a woman aged 60-70 years in good health and CMV-seropositive. The V gene is TRBV5-1, the J gene TRBJ2-7; TRBD1 is a possible D gene (7 bases). The sequenced material came from PBMCs. The CDR3 sequence is CASSSGGWYEQYF. The CDR3 DNA reads TGCGCCAGCAGCTCAGGGGGGTGGTACGAGCAGTACTTC.